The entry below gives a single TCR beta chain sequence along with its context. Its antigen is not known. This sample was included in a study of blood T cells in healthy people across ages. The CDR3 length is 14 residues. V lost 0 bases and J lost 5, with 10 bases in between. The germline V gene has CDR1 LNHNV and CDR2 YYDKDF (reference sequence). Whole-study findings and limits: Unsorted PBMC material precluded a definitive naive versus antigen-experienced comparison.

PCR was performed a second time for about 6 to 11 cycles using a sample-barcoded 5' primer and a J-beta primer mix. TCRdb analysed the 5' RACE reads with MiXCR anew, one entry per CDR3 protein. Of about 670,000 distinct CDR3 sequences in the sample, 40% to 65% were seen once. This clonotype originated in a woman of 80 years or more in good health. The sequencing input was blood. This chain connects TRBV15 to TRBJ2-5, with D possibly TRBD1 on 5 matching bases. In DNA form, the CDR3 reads TGTGCCACCAGCAGAGATCAGGGTAGTGAGACCCAGTACTTC. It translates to CATSRDQGSETQYF.